This T cell receptor (beta chain) was recorded in a study of blood T cell repertoires in COVID-19. Study information: Some COVID-19 samples were acute and others convalescent; all came from the United States, Italy and Spain. From T cells, B-cell-depleted T cells, or PBMCs came the material, which was cDNA or gDNA.

Original data processing: Reference gene primer amplification yielded estimated nucleated cell counts. TCRdb's copy holds only in-frame clones and misses some; the assay was immunoSEQ multiplex PCR. From that table come the V and J calls and clone size; the DNA was used to work out D and trimming. The top ten clones hold around 3.1% of a sample with 200,000 or so clones, approximately 86% of them seen once. CDR1 is SNHLY and CDR2 is FYNNEI in the germline V gene. V was pared by 7 bases and J by 7 bases, with 10 bases between. This CDR3 spans 11 amino acids. The receptor comes from a man in his sixties with acute or convalescent COVID-19. Sequenced: peripheral blood. The chain recombines TRBV2 with TRBJ1-1; D gene unclear. The chain's CDR3 is CASTRRNEAFF. The CDR3 coding sequence is TGTGCCAGCACGAGGCGGAATGAAGCTTTCTTT.